The rows below give T cell receptor beta chains drawn from one sample of a study of T cell repertoires in cytomegalovirus infection. TCRdb itself ran the reads through MiXCR, one entry per CDR3 protein. The table has 100,000 to 150,000 distinct CDR3 sequences, 20% to 30% seen once. For these TCRs, the target antigens are not known. The sequenced sample was PBMCs, sequenced either directly or after in vitro stimulation (not recorded which). Receptors were obtained from a human donor in good health (CMV status not recorded). Some clones in this sample may be carry-over from other donors' samples. Each CDR3 is given without its conserved first and last residue.

v_gene	j_gene	CDR3aa
TRBV6-1	TRBJ2-1	ASSREREGRYNEQF
TRBV7-2	TRBJ2-1	ASSLGTGLRDEQF
TRBV12-3/TRBV12-4	TRBJ2-5	ASSPSRGRIQETQY
TRBV6-5	TRBJ2-3	ASSYENTDTQY
TRBV4-3	TRBJ1-1	ASSQDGPGTGTEAF
TRBV7-2	TRBJ2-1	ASSPTSGSSYNEQF
TRBV20-1	TRBJ1-1	SAREQGATNTEAF
TRBV28	TRBJ2-5	ASTRATRRAGGPRETQY
TRBV12-3/TRBV12-4	TRBJ1-1	ASSLSFRGGTEAF
TRBV4-3	TRBJ1-1	ASSQELQAGTEAF
TRBV4-3	TRBJ2-3	ASSQFRDRGLSTDTQY
TRBV6-6	TRBJ2-1	ASSYLGLAGVSSSYNEQF
TRBV28	TRBJ2-5	ASSFRGRGYQETQY
TRBV6-1	TRBJ2-2	ASRTSNTGELF
TRBV7-2	TRBJ1-5	ASSLAGGYNQPQH
TRBV7-9	TRBJ2-6	ASSLFSGANVLT
TRBV6-2/TRBV6-3	TRBJ1-3	ASSSAVGLGNTIY
TRBV7-2	TRBJ2-3	ASSLVGDTQY
TRBV7-9	TRBJ1-3	ASSLPPDRPHGNTIY
TRBV27	TRBJ1-5	ASSDRAINQPQH
TRBV20-1	TRBJ1-1	SAAPGRSNTEAF
TRBV11-3	TRBJ1-1	ASSLTIDTEAF
TRBV6-2/TRBV6-3	TRBJ2-7	ASSYQGPYEQY
TRBV7-3	TRBJ2-1	ASSQGRDVFNPVGNEQF
TRBV11-2	TRBJ2-1	ASNRDAYNEQF